This passage covers 22 T cell receptor beta chains from one sample sequenced in a study of cytomegalovirus exposure and HLA in healthy donors. A multiplex PCR was run with 60 Vbeta primers and 13 Jbeta primers. The repertoire was sequenced with immunoSEQ multiplex PCR; TCRdb's copy has only in-frame clones and lacks some. Of 100,000 to 150,000 clones listed, around 72% are singletons. The sequenced sample consisted of PBMCs. The receptors were sampled from a human donor in good health.

This chain joins TRBV7-9 and TRBJ2-1, with TRBD2 as a possible D gene (6 bases). The ends were cut back, 6 bases at V and 2 bases at J, with 14 bases in the middle. The CDR3 is 15 amino acids. Germline V lookup: CDR1 SEHNR, CDR2 FQNEAQ (reference sequence). CDR3 nucleotides: TGTGCCAGCAGACCAAACGCGGGGCCCTACAATGAGCAGTTCTTC. Encoded protein: CASRPNAGPYNEQFF.

The J gene is TRBJ2-1, the V gene TRBV19; 13 bases fit TRBD2. The length of the CDR3 is 15 residues. CDR1 is LNHDA, CDR2 SQIVND, per germline (reference sequence). After removal of 6 bases from V and 5 bases from J, the junction contained 4 bases not matched to a gene. The CDR3 protein is CASSSGLAGNNEQFF. Written as DNA, the CDR3 is TGTGCCAGTAGCTCGGGACTAGCGGGGAACAATGAGCAGTTCTTC.

The rearrangement joins TRBV6-1 to TRBJ2-5; 13 bases fit TRBD2. J gave up 4 bases and V 2 bases, and 19 bases lay outside the gene matches. The V gene's germline CDR1 is MNHNS and CDR2 SASEGT. This CDR3 is 21 amino acids long. The CDR3 loop reads CASSELKLAGGPGGSGETQYF. CDR3 coding DNA: TGTGCCAGCAGTGAATTAAAACTAGCGGGAGGGCCGGGAGGTTCGGGAGAGACCCAGTACTTC.

The rearrangement uses TRBV19 and TRBJ1-2; 7 nucleotides agree with TRBD1. The CDR3 runs 14 residues. Germline V gene lookup returns CDR1 LNHDA and CDR2 SQIVND (reference sequence). With V trimmed by 8 bases and J by 3 bases, 9 bases remained unmatched. CDR3 residues: CASFNRGWDYGYTF. As DNA, the CDR3 is TGTGCCAGTTTCAACAGGGGTTGGGACTATGGCTACACCTTC.

The chain recombines TRBV5-1 with TRBJ2-2, with unresolved D. The CDR3 loop spans 14 amino acids. Germline lookup yields CDR1 SGHRS and CDR2 YFSETQ. The V gene lost 1 base and the J gene lost 4 bases, with 8 bases spanning the gap. The CDR3 reads CASSLKPGTGELFF. Written as DNA, the CDR3 is TGCGCCAGCAGCTTGAAACCCGGCACCGGGGAGCTGTTTTTT.

Comment on this clone: Other DNA sequences within the sample encode an identical CDR3. The V and J genes are TRBV19 and TRBJ2-7; D unclear. V lost 5 bases to trimming and J lost 0 bases, with 8 bases between them. Germline V gene data show CDR1 as LNHDA and CDR2 as SQIVND (reference sequence). The CDR3 is made up of 13 amino acids. The CDR3 DNA reads TGTGCCAGTAGTCGAGGCAGCTCCTACGAGCAGTACTTC. It encodes CASSRGSSYEQYF.

This clone has a handful of counts. The V call is TRBV4-2, the J call TRBJ2-3; 8 nucleotides agree with TRBD2. V was clipped by 4 bases and J by 6 bases; unmatched bases: 12. The CDR3 is 16 residues long. CDR1 and CDR2 from the germline V gene are LGHNA and YNFKEQ. Written as DNA, the CDR3 is TGTGCCAGCAGCCTCCCCCGGGCGGGAGGAGGGGATACGCAGTATTTT. As protein: CASSLPRAGGGDTQYF.

V and J are TRBV4-2 and TRBJ1-2; 11 bases agree with TRBD1. The CDR3 is 16 residues long. Germline values: CDR1 LGHNA, CDR2 YNFKEQ. The trim removed 4 bases at V and 3 bases at J, leaving 7 bases unmatched. The CDR3 here is CASSPDRGRLDYGYTF. DNA of the CDR3: TGTGCCAGCAGCCCGGACAGGGGGCGCTTAGACTATGGCTACACCTTC.

This clone has a single count. The chain joins TRBV19 to TRBJ1-1, with D perhaps matching TRBD1 (6 bases). CDR3 size: 13 residues. The germline gives CDR1 LNHDA, CDR2 SQIVND (reference sequence). Trimming took 5 bases from V and 10 from J, leaving 17 bases between them. This CDR3 is CASSPQGRALAFF. Written as DNA, the CDR3 is TGTGCCAGTAGTCCACAGGGAAGGGCGTTAGCTTTCTTT.

This rearrangement joins TRBV28 to TRBJ1-4, with 12 bases fitting TRBD1. The germline V gene has CDR1 MDHEN and CDR2 SYDVKM. CDR3 length equals 17 residues. The V and J ends lost 4 bases and 3 bases, in that order; junction bases with no gene match: 6. This CDR3 reads CASSSGTGGYSNEKLFF. CDR3 coding DNA: TGTGCCAGCAGTTCCGGGACAGGGGGCTATTCTAATGAAAAACTGTTTTTT. Full variable domain (outside the CDR3, taken from reference TRBV28 and TRBJ1-4): DVKVTQSSRYLVKRTGEKVFLECVQDMDHENMFWYRQDPGLGLRLIYFSYDVKMKEKGDIPEGYSVSREKKERFSLILESASTNQTSMYLCASSSGTGGYSNEKLFFGSGTQLSVL.

The chain is built from TRBV7-2 and TRBJ2-1, with TRBD2 matching 15 bases. Germline V gene sequence: CDR1 SGHTA, CDR2 FQGNSA. V trimming: 5 bases; J trimming: 16 bases; junction bases outside the gene matches: 9. This CDR3 contains 14 residues. As DNA, the CDR3 is TGTGCCAGCAGCCCCAGGACTAGCGGGGGGGCTTATTTCTTC. It codes for CASSPRTSGGAYFF.

This clone appeared a single time. V gene TRBV9 combines with J gene TRBJ1-6; no definite D call. The CDR3 has 12 amino acids. Germline lookup yields CDR1 SGDLS and CDR2 YYNGEE. Trimming removed 0 bases from V and 8 bases from J, with 3 bases in between. This chain's CDR3 is CASSVADSPLHF. The CDR3 coding sequence is TGTGCCAGCAGCGTAGCAGATTCACCCCTCCACTTT.

CDR3 region: CASSLGPGLGGYTF. The CDR3 bases are TGTGCCAGCAGCCTGGGTCCAGGGCTCGGCGGCTACACCTTC. This chain uses TRBV7-3 with TRBJ1-2; a possible D gene is TRBD1 (5 bases). CDR1 is SGHTA, CDR2 FQGTGA, per germline. This CDR3 is 14 amino acids long. With 5 bases removed from V and 8 bases from J, the gap between germline ends came to 18 bases.

V usage is TRBV7-6 and J usage is TRBJ2-2; the match to TRBD1 covers 7 bases. Germline trimming cut 4 bases from V and 3 bases from J; bases unmatched to any gene: 5. Per germline, CDR1 SGHVS and CDR2 FNYEAQ. This CDR3 is built from 15 residues. The CDR3 DNA reads as TGTGCCAGCAGCTCTTCGACAGGGCACACCGGGGAGCTGTTTTTT. Protein sequence: CASSSSTGHTGELFF.

This rearrangement joins TRBV5-4 to TRBJ1-2; possible D gene TRBD1, 6 bases. The germline V gene has CDR1 SGHNT and CDR2 YYREEE (reference sequence). This CDR3 comprises 15 residues. V was shortened by 2 bases and J by 4 bases, with 15 bases between the two germline ends. Written as DNA, the CDR3 is TGTGCCAGCAGCTTTGGTGCCCGGACAGTCTATGGCTACACCTTC. Residues: CASSFGARTVYGYTF.

V usage is TRBV16 and J usage is TRBJ1-2; 7 bases map to TRBD1. V gave up 0 bases and J gave up 3 bases; unmatched junction bases: 13. The CDR3 loop spans 18 amino acids. The germline V gene encodes CDR1 KGHSY and CDR2 FQNENV. In nucleotides, the CDR3 is TGTGCCAGCAGCCAATCAACGTTCAGCCACAGGGGTTACTATGGCTACACCTTC. Protein sequence: CASSQSTFSHRGYYGYTF.

The chain joins TRBV11-3 to TRBJ2-3; 12 nucleotides align to TRBD2. Unmatched junction bases numbered 6, after V lost 5 bases and J lost 0 bases. Looked up from germline, CDR1 is SGHNT and CDR2 is YENEEA. The CDR3 extends over 17 amino acids. CDR3 sequence: CASSRRTSGVSTDTQYF. The CDR3, as DNA: TGTGCCAGCAGCCGTCGGACTAGCGGGGTTAGCACAGATACGCAGTATTTT.

The chain employs TRBV27 and TRBJ2-7; 12 bases map to TRBD2. The germline CDR1 and CDR2 sequences are MNHEY and SMNVEV (reference sequence). This CDR3 is built from 18 residues. Unmatched junction bases numbered 18, after V lost 7 bases and J lost 5 bases. The CDR3 nucleotides are TGTGCCAGCAAGACGGGGGGCCTAGCGGGGGGGCAGGTCAACGAGCAGTACTTC. The encoded protein is CASKTGGLAGGQVNEQYF.

The J gene is TRBJ2-2, the V gene TRBV7-3, with D maybe TRBD2 (5 bases). Between the trimmed V and J ends, which lost 5 bases and 6 bases, there was a span of 10 bases. The CDR3 consists of 13 residues. Per the germline V gene, CDR1 is SGHTA and CDR2 is FQGTGA. The CDR3 nucleotides are TGTGCCAGCAGCCCACTAGTTTCCGGGGAGCTGTTTTTT. Its translation is CASSPLVSGELFF.

V usage is TRBV18 and J usage is TRBJ2-1, with TRBD2 matching 7 bases. V trimming: 4 bases; J trimming: 7 bases; junction bases outside the gene matches: 7. This CDR3 spans 14 amino acids. The germline V gene has CDR1 KGHSH and CDR2 LQKENI. The CDR3 reads CASSHGGMGNEQFF. CDR3 in DNA: TGTGCCAGCTCACACGGGGGGATGGGAAATGAGCAGTTCTTC.

This clone has just a few counts. This chain joins TRBV5-4 and TRBJ1-2, with a tentative D call TRBD1 (6 bases). With 3 bases removed from V and 5 bases from J, the gap between germline ends came to 23 bases. From germline, CDR1 is SGHNT and CDR2 YYREEE (reference sequence). The CDR3 spans 17 residues. The DNA of the CDR3 is TGTGCCAGCAGCTCTCCAAGTGTGGACAGTCCTAGGTATGGCTACACCTTC. Its translation: CASSSPSVDSPRYGYTF. The full variable domain, rest sourced from reference TRBV5-4 and TRBJ1-2, is ETGVTQSPTHLIKTRGQQVTLRCSSQSGHNTVSWYQQALGQGPQFIFQYYREEENGRGNFPPRFSGLQFPNYSSELNVNALELDDSALYLCASSSPSVDSPRYGYTFGSGTRLTVV.

Concerning this clone: The sample carries other DNA sequences with the same CDR3. For the CDR3, the DNA is TGTGCCACCAGCAGACCTGACAGGGTATGGAGGGGGAACACTGAAGCTTTCTTT. Residues: CATSRPDRVWRGNTEAFF. This chain uses TRBV15 with TRBJ1-1, with 7 bases lining up with TRBD1. The germline gives CDR1 LNHNV, CDR2 YYDKDF (reference sequence). Trimming at V came to 2 bases and at J to 1 base, leaving 13 bases not matched to a gene. CDR3 length: 18 amino acids.